The 26 T cell receptor beta chains below all came from one sample that was sequenced in a study of regulatory T cells in long-lasting Graves disease. Time point given: persistent/refractory GD, antithyroid drugs over 5 years with positive TRAb. Following extraction of RNA from PBMCs, that RNA was used to make the TCR library. Sequencing libraries for TCR beta were prepared with iRepertoire HTBI primers and Arm-PCR of CDR3 regions. TCRdb called the multiplex PCR reads again in MiXCR, with one record for every CDR3 protein. The data show 350,000 to 500,000 distinct CDR3 sequences, 20% to 25% seen once. Sequenced here: peripheral blood mononuclear cells (PBMCs), sampled when the disease was refractory, from a patient treated with antithyroid drugs. The receptor set was obtained from a female donor with Graves disease.

There are many counts of this clonotype. V is TRBV30 and J is TRBJ1-4; 10 bases agree with TRBD1. The CDR3 contains 14 residues. The germline gives CDR1 GTSNPN, CDR2 SVGIG (reference sequence). V lost 2 bases and J lost 6; bases outside the gene matches: 3. The CDR3 protein is CAWSRDRGYEKLFF. The CDR3 nucleotides read TGTGCCTGGAGTCGGGACAGGGGTTATGAAAAACTGTTTTTT.

This clonotype was seen ten or more times. The V and J genes are TRBV6-1 and TRBJ2-7, with TRBD1 identical over 10 bases. V trimming: 8 bases; J trimming: 3 bases; junction bases outside the gene matches: 10. CDR3 length: 15 residues. Germline-derived CDR1 and CDR2 are MNHNS and SASEGT. The CDR3 DNA reads as TGTGCCAGCGCGGTTCGGGGGACAGGGGTCTACGAGCAGTACTTC. It is translated as CASAVRGTGVYEQYF.

This clonotype was recorded many times. This chain joins TRBV27 and TRBJ2-4, with a possible D match to TRBD1 (5 bases). Between the trimmed V and J ends, which lost 3 bases and 8 bases, there was a span of 17 bases. Germline V gene lookup returns CDR1 MNHEY and CDR2 SMNVEV (reference sequence). The CDR3 totals 15 residues. CDR3 bases: TGTGCCAGCAGTTTCACACCCCGGAAAGGGGACATTCAGTACTTC. Residues: CASSFTPRKGDIQYF.

This clonotype showed up just a few times. The rearrangement joins TRBV11-2 to TRBJ2-2; 14 bases fit TRBD2. The CDR3 is 19 amino acids. The V gene's germline CDR1 is SGHAT and CDR2 FQNNGV. J was trimmed by 0 bases and V by 7 bases; bases with no gene match: 10. CDR3 DNA sequence: TGTGCCAGCACCCACAGAGGGACTAGCGGGAGAGCGAACACCGGGGAGCTGTTTTTT. Translating it yields CASTHRGTSGRANTGELFF.

This clonotype has just a few counts. The J gene is TRBJ2-7, the V gene TRBV19; tentatively, D is TRBD1 or TRBD2 (5 bases each). In germline, CDR1 is LNHDA, CDR2 SQIVND (reference sequence). The ends were cut back, 9 bases at V and 3 bases at J, with 15 bases in the middle. The CDR3 length is 13 residues. CDR3: CASTGEGNYEQYF. The CDR3 DNA sequence: TGTGCCAGCACAGGTGAGGGGAACTACGAGCAGTACTTC. The entire variable domain, with the rest obtained from reference TRBV19 and TRBJ2-7, is as follows: DGGITQSPKYLFRKEGQNVTLSCEQNLNHDAMYWYRQDPGQGLRLIYYSQIVNDFQKGDIAEGYSVSREKKESFPLTVTSAQKNPTAFYLCASTGEGNYEQYFGPGTRLTVT.

This clonotype showed up many times. The CDR3 spells CASSWTSGKSYEQYF. In DNA form, the CDR3 reads TGTGCCAGCAGTTGGACTAGCGGGAAGTCCTACGAGCAGTACTTC. This chain connects TRBV28 to TRBJ2-7; TRBD2 matches at 12 bases. V shed 4 bases and J 1 base; nucleotides not matched to a gene: 2. Germline CDR1 MDHEN, CDR2 SYDVKM. This CDR3 spans 15 amino acids.

This clonotype was counted between two and nine times. V gene TRBV20-1 combines with J gene TRBJ1-2; no reliable D call. The CDR3 is made up of 13 amino acids. Germline V CDR1 and CDR2: DFQATT, SNEGSKA (reference sequence). V was cut by 6 bases and J by 4 bases, with 15 bases left in between. CDR3 in amino acids: CSAPGSGGYGYTF. The DNA of the CDR3 is TGCAGTGCCCCGGGCTCCGGAGGCTATGGCTACACCTTC.

This clonotype occurred many times. This sequence joins TRBV28 and TRBJ1-4, with unresolved D. Germline V CDR1 and CDR2: MDHEN, SYDVKM. Trimming pared 5 bases from V and 5 bases from J, leaving 15 bases between. The CDR3 runs 15 residues. The CDR3 DNA is TGTGCCAGCAGTCCGCGGTGGGGTCAAAATGAAAAACTGTTTTTT. Translating gives CASSPRWGQNEKLFF.

This clonotype was detected many times. The genes are TRBV28 and TRBJ1-2, with a weak D call TRBD1 (5 bases). V was cut by 8 bases and J by 8 bases, with 15 bases left in between. This CDR3 comprises 12 residues. Germline CDR1 and CDR2: MDHEN and SYDVKM. The DNA of the CDR3 is TGTGCCAGCTACCGCAGGGAAATGGGCTACACCTTC. It translates to CASYRREMGYTF.

This clonotype has at least ten counts. The chain employs TRBV28 and TRBJ2-5; D gene ambiguous. This CDR3 is 13 amino acids long. Germline lookup yields CDR1 MDHEN and CDR2 SYDVKM. The V end was cut by 3 bases, the J end by 3 bases, with 8 bases between. This CDR3 reads CASSLGPEETQYF. The DNA for the CDR3 is TGTGCCAGCAGTTTGGGTCCTGAAGAGACCCAGTACTTC.

This clonotype was seen at least ten times. This chain uses TRBV28 with TRBJ2-7; TRBD1 agrees at 10 bases. Trimming took 4 bases from V and 1 from J; bases not matched to a gene: 7. Germline V gene lookup returns CDR1 MDHEN and CDR2 SYDVKM. The length of the CDR3 is 16 residues. The DNA of the CDR3 is TGTGCCAGCAGTTCCCCAGGACAGGGGGGATCCTACGAGCAGTACTTC. This encodes CASSSPGQGGSYEQYF.

This clonotype was counted many times. This chain connects TRBV15 to TRBJ1-2; no firm D call. Germline V CDR1 and CDR2: LNHNV, YYDKDF (reference sequence). V was shortened by 1 base and J by 1 base, with 13 bases between the two germline ends. The CDR3 totals 16 residues. This CDR3 is CATSRAPQADNYGYTF. In DNA form, the CDR3 reads TGTGCCACCAGCAGAGCACCCCAGGCGGATAACTATGGCTACACCTTC.

This clonotype was detected many times. V is TRBV20-1 and J is TRBJ1-2; 7 bases align to TRBD1. Germline V gene sequence: CDR1 DFQATT, CDR2 SNEGSKA (reference sequence). V was clipped by 1 base and J by 7 bases; unmatched bases: 3. CDR3 length: 12 residues. The CDR3 DNA reads TGCAGTGCTAGAGGGGACAGCTTTGGCTACACCTTC. Translated: CSARGDSFGYTF.

This clonotype occurred many times. This chain uses TRBV6-1 with TRBJ1-4, with 7 bases identical to TRBD1. CDR3 length equals 15 residues. Per germline, CDR1 MNHNS and CDR2 SASEGT. J was trimmed by 8 bases and V by 2 bases; bases with no gene match: 8. The CDR3 DNA sequence: TGTGCCAGCAGTGAATTGGACAGGCTTGCCGAAAAACTGTTTTTT. This gives the protein CASSELDRLAEKLFF.

This clonotype was seen at least ten times. The chain joins TRBV6-1 to TRBJ2-5; 11 nucleotides match TRBD2. Trimming cost V 6 bases and J 5 bases; bases outside gene matches: 5. CDR3 length: 14 amino acids. Germline V gene lookup returns CDR1 MNHNS and CDR2 SASEGT. The CDR3 loop reads CASRDSGRAETQYF. Written as DNA, the CDR3 is TGTGCCAGCAGAGATAGCGGGAGGGCGGAGACCCAGTACTTC.

This clonotype was observed a few times. The J gene is TRBJ2-5, the V gene TRBV10-3; D unresolved. The CDR3 is 11 residues long. Germline CDR1 is ENHRY and CDR2 is SYGVKD. The V gene lost 2 bases and the J gene lost 5 bases, with 3 bases spanning the gap. Here the CDR3 DNA reads TGTGCCATCAGTGAGGGGGAGACCCAGTACTTC. Residues: CAISEGETQYF.

The V call is TRBV5-1, the J call TRBJ2-7; 9 bases are shared with TRBD1. This CDR3 has 15 residues. The trim removed 2 bases at V and 2 bases at J, leaving 5 bases unmatched. Germline V lookup: CDR1 SGHRS, CDR2 YFSETQ. The CDR3 sequence: CASSLHGTGTYEQYF. CDR3 bases: TGCGCCAGCAGCTTACACGGGACAGGGACCTACGAGCAGTACTTC.

Note on this clonotype: This may arise from a read error, as a much more abundant clone is one base away. This chain links TRBV15 with TRBJ2-5; 7 nucleotides align to TRBD1. The CDR3 is 14 residues long. CDR1 is LNHNV and CDR2 is YYDKDF in the germline V gene (reference sequence). For the CDR3, the DNA is TGTGCCACCGGCAGAGGGACAGTGGCGGAGACCCAGTACTTC. Encoded protein: CATGRGTVAETQYF.

This clonotype turned up a few times. This chain joins TRBV4-1 and TRBJ2-5; TRBD1 is a possible D gene (5 bases). This CDR3 contains 14 residues. Germline lookup yields CDR1 MGHRA and CDR2 YSYEKL. V was trimmed by 2 bases and J by 0 bases, leaving 7 bases between them. CDR3 protein: CASSQRTNQETQYF. CDR3 sequence (DNA): TGCGCCAGCAGCCAACGGACAAACCAAGAGACCCAGTACTTC.

This clonotype was observed a handful of times. The chain uses TRBV9 and TRBJ1-2; tentatively, D is TRBD1 (5 bases). Germline V gene data show CDR1 as SGDLS and CDR2 as YYNGEE. V was clipped by 4 bases and J by 4 bases, with 20 bases between them. This CDR3 is built from 16 residues. The CDR3 loop reads CASSPSRPGGVYGYTF. In DNA, the CDR3 is TGTGCCAGCAGCCCAAGCCGTCCCGGAGGGGTCTATGGCTACACCTTC.

The sample holds many counts of this clonotype. The chain has TRBV2 and TRBJ2-7; the D is unclear. V was clipped by 3 bases and J by 4 bases, with 7 bases between them. Germline V gives CDR1 SNHLY, CDR2 FYNNEI. This CDR3 region has 12 residues. This CDR3 reads CASSDGPYEQYF. The CDR3 DNA reads as TGTGCCAGCAGTGACGGCCCTTACGAGCAGTACTTC. Supplemented by reference TRBV2 and TRBJ2-7, the full variable domain reads EPEVTQTPSHQVTQMGQEVILRCVPISNHLYFYWYRQILGQKVEFLVSFYNNEISEKSEIFDDQFSVERPDGSNFTLKIRSTKLEDSAMYFCASSDGPYEQYFGPGTRLTVT.

J is TRBJ1-1 and V is TRBV9, with D possibly TRBD1 on 6 matching bases. This CDR3 region has 13 residues. V was shortened by 2 bases and J by 2 bases, with 7 bases between the two germline ends. CDR1 and CDR2 (germline): SGDLS, YYNGEE. CDR3 nucleotide sequence: TGTGCCAGCAGCGTCAGGGGTAACACTGAAGCTTTCTTT. As protein: CASSVRGNTEAFF.

The chain has TRBV18 and TRBJ1-1; D is perhaps TRBD1 (6 bases). The CDR3 consists of 16 residues. The germline V gene encodes CDR1 KGHSH and CDR2 LQKENI. Deletions cut 4 bases from V and 0 bases from J, with 15 bases between. The CDR3 region has the DNA TGTGCCAGCTCACTACAACAGGGAAGGATGAACACTGAAGCTTTCTTT. It codes for CASSLQQGRMNTEAFF.

J is TRBJ1-5 and V is TRBV3-1; TRBD1 agrees at 7 bases. CDR1 and CDR2 (germline): LGHDT, YNNKEL (reference sequence). The CDR3 length is 17 residues. Unmatched junction bases numbered 14, after V lost 0 bases and J lost 9 bases. Here the CDR3 reads CASSQDRTGPLGGPQHF. The CDR3 coding sequence is TGTGCCAGCAGCCAAGATAGGACAGGACCCCTTGGGGGGCCCCAGCATTTT.

This clonotype was found many times. This chain links TRBV7-2 with TRBJ2-7; 7 nucleotides agree with TRBD1. Trimming removed 8 bases from V and 7 bases from J; junction bases left unmatched: 14. The CDR3 totals 14 residues. Germline CDR1 SGHTA, CDR2 FQGNSA. CDR3 loop: CASCPRGSAREQYF. For the CDR3, the DNA is TGTGCCAGCTGTCCCAGGGGGTCCGCCCGGGAGCAGTACTTC.

The V gene is TRBV27, the J gene TRBJ2-7, with D possibly being TRBD2 (5 bases). From germline, CDR1 is MNHEY and CDR2 SMNVEV (reference sequence). This CDR3 has 15 amino acids. With 5 bases removed from V and 0 bases from J, the gap between germline ends came to 14 bases. The CDR3 DNA sequence: TGTGCCAGCAGTCTTAGCGCGGAAAGCTCCTACGAGCAGTACTTC. This translates into CASSLSAESSYEQYF.